The T cell receptor (beta chain) described here comes from a study of early T cells in non-severe SARS-CoV-2 infection (dated by TCRdb to 2020 to 2022). The study in broad terms: Because TCR sequencing was done on bulk RNA from unsorted whole blood, the alpha and beta chains could not be paired. General conclusions and limits of the study: Matching against VDJdb was skewed toward anti-spike CD8 responses, likely underestimated virus-specific expansions, and missed private and CD4 specificities.

From the cysteine up to the phenylalanine, the CDR3 has a length of 14 residues. The sequence is cut down to CDR3 DNA, 42 bases in frame from base 1. Trimming takes 3 bases off V and 7 bases off J; junction bases not matched to a gene: 3. CDR1 and CDR2 (MDHEN, SYDVKM) derive from the germline V gene. As to this clonotype: The target of this receptor is not known. Within one base of it there is no much larger clone, and no base qualities were kept.

A case-control design nested within a healthcare worker cohort in London, UK, was used, with weekly nasopharyngeal swab PCR tests and blood sampling performed. Healthcare workers were enrolled in the week of the UK lockdown, from 23 to 31 March 2020, and were followed every week for up to 16 weeks. The library was generated by 5' RACE. Sequencer: NextSeq 500. Unique molecular identifiers were attached to individual cDNA molecules in the TCR library protocol so that sequencing error and PCR bias could be corrected. Sequencing covered both TCR alpha and beta chains, and within each sample the abundances of alpha and beta sequences were tightly co-correlated. In the paper's pipeline: Decombinator V4 was used to perform V gene, J gene and CDR3 annotation of TCR sequences. Expanded TCRs were defined as changing significantly between any two time points under a Poisson model with p below 0.0001. TCR abundances were normalised to the total number of TCRs sequenced in each sample and reported as counts per million. MAIT TCRs were defined by TRAV1-2 paired with TRAJ12, TRAJ20 or TRAJ33, and iNKT TCRs by TRAV10 paired with TRAJ18. VDJdb, accessed on 1 November 2021, was searched for TCRs annotated for CMV, EBV and SARS-CoV-2, and TCRs annotated for more than one antigen were excluded. TCRdb cleaned the public reads at Q25 with fastp, built clones with MiXCR and kept in-frame beta chains. Identical CDR3 proteins give one entry, which carries the most common genes and DNA. These V and J calls are TCRdb output, not the study's own analysis. Counted in this sample were tens of thousands of distinct CDR3 sequences; roughly a sixth of them appeared once. The ten top clones hold 8% to 10% of the sample.

This chain joins TRBV28 to TRBJ2-4; the central 10 bases match TRBD1. This material consisted of whole blood, taken at baseline. This receptor was taken from an adult who was a healthcare worker with PCR-confirmed SARS-CoV-2 infection or an uninfected control (not recorded which). The DNA is as follows: TGTGCCAGCAGTTTGACAGGGGGCTCCAACATTCAGTACTTC. Its amino acids are CASSLTGGSNIQYF.